A selection of T cell receptor beta chains follows, all from one sample in a study of regulatory T cells in long-lasting Graves disease. TCRdb re-derived calls from the multiplex PCR reads in MiXCR, one entry per CDR3 protein. The table has 350,000 to 500,000 distinct CDR3 sequences, approximately 16% seen once. Separately, the same data were catalogued under a study of T cells in Graves' hyperthyroidism and ophthalmopathy.

The starting material was peripheral blood mononuclear cells (PBMCs), obtained at new diagnosis, from a patient treated with antithyroid drugs. The receptors shown here come from a woman under 40 with Graves disease. The CDR3 runs from the conserved cysteine through the conserved F or W. D genes are given only for firm matches. A row's size may be missing; if present it is once, few, many or a size class.

D: -
J: TRBJ1-5
length: 14
V: TRBV18
size: few
CDR3: CASSLTFSNQPQHF
DNA: TGTGCCAGCTCACTCACTTTTAGCAATCAGCCCCAGCATTTT

D: TRBD1
J: TRBJ1-1
length: 16
V: TRBV7-8
size: many
CDR3: CASSLIRGLGNTEAFF
DNA: TGTGCCAGCAGCTTAATTAGGGGGCTGGGGAACACTGAAGCTTTCTTT

D: TRBD1
J: TRBJ1-3
length: 17
V: TRBV15
size: -
CDR3: CATSSLLGGANENTIYF
DNA: TGTGCCACCAGCAGCTTATTAGGGGGCGCGAATGAAAACACCATATATTTT

D: TRBD1
J: TRBJ1-4
length: 14
V: TRBV20-1
size: -
CDR3: CSAETGQQMEKLFF
DNA: TGCAGTGCGGAGACGGGACAGCAAATGGAAAAACTGTTTTTT

D: -
J: TRBJ2-3
length: 10
V: TRBV28
size: many
CDR3: CASGGDTQYF
DNA: TGTGCCAGCGGGGGGGATACGCAGTATTTT

D: TRBD1
J: TRBJ2-7
length: 14
V: TRBV30
size: -
CDR3: CAWKLRGQGGEQYF
DNA: TGTGCCTGGAAGCTGAGGGGACAGGGTGGCGAGCAGTACTTC

D: -
J: TRBJ2-3
length: 13
V: TRBV12-3/TRBV12-4
size: many
CDR3: CASSYVGTDTQYF
DNA: TGTGCCAGCAGTTATGTGGGCACAGATACGCAGTATTTT

D: TRBD1
J: TRBJ1-5
length: 14
V: TRBV20-1
size: few
CDR3: CSAYAGGDNQPQHF
DNA: TGCAGTGCCTATGCAGGGGGAGACAATCAGCCCCAGCATTTT

D: -
J: TRBJ2-1
length: 14
V: TRBV20-1
size: many
CDR3: CSARGLEGYNEQFF
DNA: TGCAGTGCTAGAGGCCTTGAGGGGTACAATGAGCAGTTCTTC

D: -
J: TRBJ2-1
length: 13
V: TRBV7-9
size: many
CDR3: CASAQEVVDEQFF
DNA: TGTGCCAGCGCCCAGGAGGTGGTCGATGAGCAGTTCTTC

D: TRBD1
J: TRBJ2-7
length: 13
V: TRBV6-1
size: many
CDR3: CASSIQGSYEQYF
DNA: TGTGCCAGCAGCATACAGGGGAGCTACGAGCAGTACTTC

D: -
J: TRBJ1-2
length: 13
V: TRBV6-1
size: many
CDR3: CASSVSLGYGYTF
DNA: TGTGCCAGCAGTGTCAGCCTTGGCTATGGCTACACCTTC

D: TRBD2
J: TRBJ2-1
length: 15
V: TRBV28
size: -
CDR3: CASSMTSGSYNERFF
DNA: TGTGCCAGCAGCATGACTAGCGGCTCCTACAATGAGCGGTTCTTC

D: -
J: TRBJ1-2
length: 14
V: TRBV10-2
size: few
CDR3: CASSESTGLYGYTF
DNA: TGCGCCAGCAGTGAGTCGACAGGTCTGTATGGCTACACCTTC

D: -
J: TRBJ2-5
length: 11
V: TRBV11-2
size: many
CDR3: CASSRTETQYF
DNA: TGTGCCAGCAGCCGGACAGAGACCCAGTACTTC

D: -
J: TRBJ2-2
length: 14
V: TRBV28
size: many
CDR3: CASSLTFKTGELFF
DNA: TGTGCCAGCAGTTTAACTTTTAAGACCGGGGAGCTGTTTTTT

D: -
J: TRBJ2-4
length: 12
V: TRBV6-5
size: few
CDR3: CASSLEENIQYF
DNA: TGTGCCAGCAGTTTAGAAGAAAACATTCAGTACTTC

D: -
J: TRBJ2-2
length: 14
V: TRBV6-6
size: -
CDR3: CASSYSSGTGELFF
DNA: TGTGCCAGCAGTTACTCGTCGGGGACCGGGGAGCTGTTTTTT

D: -
J: TRBJ2-1
length: 16
V: TRBV6-1
size: many
CDR3: CASSDLARLSYNEQFF
DNA: TGTGCCAGCAGTGACTTAGCGAGACTCTCCTACAATGAGCAGTTCTTC

D: -
J: TRBJ2-1
length: 14
V: TRBV3-1
size: many
CDR3: CASSQDTVTAEQFF
DNA: TGTGCCAGCAGCCAAGATACCGTTACAGCTGAGCAGTTCTTC

D: -
J: TRBJ2-7
length: 14
V: TRBV30
size: many
CDR3: CAWSGRDGIHEQYF
DNA: TGTGCCTGGAGTGGGAGGGACGGGATCCACGAGCAGTACTTC

D: -
J: TRBJ1-1
length: 12
V: TRBV7-6
size: many
CDR3: CASSLDGTEAFF
DNA: TGTGCCAGCAGCTTAGACGGCACTGAAGCTTTCTTT

D: -
J: TRBJ1-2
length: 14
V: TRBV28
size: many
CDR3: CASSLFAANYGYTF
DNA: TGTGCCAGCAGTTTATTCGCGGCTAACTATGGCTACACCTTC

D: TRBD1
J: TRBJ2-7
length: 15
V: TRBV28
size: once
CDR3: CASTTYGTGVYEQYF
DNA: TGTGCCAGCACCACATATGGGACAGGGGTCTACGAGCAGTACTTC